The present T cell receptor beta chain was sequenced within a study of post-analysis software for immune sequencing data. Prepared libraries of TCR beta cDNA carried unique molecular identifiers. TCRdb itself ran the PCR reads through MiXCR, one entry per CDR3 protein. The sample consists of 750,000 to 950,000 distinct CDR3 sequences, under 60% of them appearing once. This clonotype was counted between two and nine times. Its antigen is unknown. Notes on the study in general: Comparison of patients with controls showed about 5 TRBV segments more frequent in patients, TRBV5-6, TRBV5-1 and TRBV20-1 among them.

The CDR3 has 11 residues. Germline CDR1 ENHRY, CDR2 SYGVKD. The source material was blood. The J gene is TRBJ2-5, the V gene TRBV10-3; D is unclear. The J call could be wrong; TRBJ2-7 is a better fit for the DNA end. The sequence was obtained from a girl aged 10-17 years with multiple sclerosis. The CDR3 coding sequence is TGTGCCATCAGTGATGGCTACGAGCAGTACTTC. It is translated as CAISDGYEQYF.